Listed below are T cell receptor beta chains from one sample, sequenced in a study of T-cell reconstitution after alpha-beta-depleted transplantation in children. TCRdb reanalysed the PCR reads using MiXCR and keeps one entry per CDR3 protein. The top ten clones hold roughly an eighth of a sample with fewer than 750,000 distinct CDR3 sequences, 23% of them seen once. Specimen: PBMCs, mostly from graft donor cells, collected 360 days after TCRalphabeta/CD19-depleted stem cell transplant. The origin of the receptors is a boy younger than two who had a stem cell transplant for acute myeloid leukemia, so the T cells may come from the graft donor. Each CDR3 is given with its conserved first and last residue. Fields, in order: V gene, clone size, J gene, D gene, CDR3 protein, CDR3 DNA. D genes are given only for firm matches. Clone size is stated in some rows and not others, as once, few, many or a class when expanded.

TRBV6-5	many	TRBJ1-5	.	CASTQEGGNQPQHF	TGTGCCAGCACCCAGGAAGGCGGCAATCAGCCCCAGCATTTT
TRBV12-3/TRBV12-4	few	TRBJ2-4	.	CASTPDREENIQYF	TGTGCCAGCACCCCCGACAGGGAGGAAAACATTCAGTACTTC
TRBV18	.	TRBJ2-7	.	CASSPPRPESYEQYF	TGTGCCAGCTCACCACCGAGGCCAGAGTCCTACGAGCAGTACTTC
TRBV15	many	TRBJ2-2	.	CATSRDPGWELFF	TGTGCCACCAGCAGAGACCCGGGTTGGGAGCTGTTTTTT
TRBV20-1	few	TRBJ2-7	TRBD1	CSAGRDRGSYEQYF	TGCAGTGCCGGGCGGGACAGGGGCTCCTACGAGCAGTACTTC
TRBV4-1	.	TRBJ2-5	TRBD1	CASSQDRQGAILQETQYF	TGCGCCAGCAGCCAAGATCGCCAGGGGGCGATACTCCAAGAGACCCAGTACTTC
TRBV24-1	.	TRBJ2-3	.	CATSDNGAGPASTDTQYF	TGTGCCACCAGTGATAATGGGGCAGGCCCCGCTAGCACAGATACGCAGTATTTT
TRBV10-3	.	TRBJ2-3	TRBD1	CAISKTGVEADTQYF	TGTGCCATCAGTAAGACAGGGGTGGAGGCAGATACGCAGTATTTT
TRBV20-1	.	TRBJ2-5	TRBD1	CSASHPVLQGATFEETQYF	TGCAGTGCTAGTCACCCTGTACTACAGGGGGCTACGTTCGAAGAGACCCAGTACTTC
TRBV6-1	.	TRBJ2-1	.	CASSSTFSALDPYNEQFF	TGTGCCAGCAGCTCGACGTTTTCCGCCCTAGACCCCTACAATGAGCAGTTCTTC
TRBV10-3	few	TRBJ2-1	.	CAISELPSADFVSNEQFF	TGTGCCATCAGTGAGTTGCCGAGTGCGGACTTTGTGAGCAATGAGCAGTTCTTC
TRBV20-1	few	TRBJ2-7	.	CSARDPGRGPFYEQYF	TGCAGTGCTAGAGATCCGGGTCGAGGACCCTTCTACGAGCAGTACTTC
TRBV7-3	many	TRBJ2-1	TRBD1	CASSLMGPIDRGGYIGQFF	TGTGCCAGCAGCTTAATGGGGCCAATCGACAGGGGAGGTTACATCGGGCAGTTCTTC
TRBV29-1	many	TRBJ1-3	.	CSVTNGNTIYF	TGCAGCGTTACTAACGGAAACACCATATATTTT
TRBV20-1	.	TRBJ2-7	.	CCATGGTGQSYEQYF	TGCTGTGCTACGGGGGGAACAGGACAGTCCTACGAGCAGTACTTC
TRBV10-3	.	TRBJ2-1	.	CATQAGTFGNEQFF	TGTGCCACCCAAGCCGGGACTTTCGGCAATGAGCAGTTCTTC
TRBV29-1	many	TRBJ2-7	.	CSVLTSYEQYF	TGCAGCGTCCTGACTAGCTACGAGCAGTACTTC
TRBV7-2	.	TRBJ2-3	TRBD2	CASSSLAGGFTDTQYF	TGTGCCAGCAGCTCACTAGCGGGGGGGTTCACAGATACGCAGTATTTT
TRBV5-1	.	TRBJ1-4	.	CASSLAEGGEKLFF	TGCGCCAGCAGCTTGGCCGAGGGGGGCGAAAAACTGTTTTTT
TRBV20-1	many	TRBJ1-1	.	CSAEDVSPWGSEAFF	TGCAGTGCTGAGGACGTGAGCCCTTGGGGGTCTGAAGCTTTCTTT
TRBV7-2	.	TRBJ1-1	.	CASSRDPNTEAFF	TGTGCCAGCAGCCGAGACCCGAACACTGAAGCTTTCTTT
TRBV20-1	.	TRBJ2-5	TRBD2	CSARGAGVETQYF	TGCAGTGCTAGGGGAGCGGGGGTTGAGACCCAGTACTTC
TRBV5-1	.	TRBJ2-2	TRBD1	CASSLLRQGAGELFF	TGCGCCAGCAGCTTGCTTCGACAGGGGGCCGGGGAGCTGTTTTTT
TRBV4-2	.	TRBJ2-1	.	CASSQDLGGASSYNEQFF	TGTGCCAGCAGCCAAGATCTAGGAGGGGCAAGCTCCTACAATGAGCAGTTCTTC
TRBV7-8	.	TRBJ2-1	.	CASSYRDFGNEQFF	TGTGCCAGCAGCTACCGGGACTTTGGAAATGAGCAGTTCTTC
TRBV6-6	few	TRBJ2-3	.	CASSYIIGDTQYF	TGTGCCAGCAGTTACATCATCGGTGATACGCAGTATTTT
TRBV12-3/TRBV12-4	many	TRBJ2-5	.	CASSPMGETQYF	TGTGCCAGCAGTCCGATGGGGGAGACCCAGTACTTC
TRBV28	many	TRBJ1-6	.	CASSSGTANSPLHF	TGTGCCAGCAGTTCCGGGACGGCCAATTCACCCCTCCACTTT
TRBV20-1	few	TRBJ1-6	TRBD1	CSAKGQGYNSPLHF	TGCAGTGCTAAGGGACAGGGGTATAATTCACCCCTCCACTTT
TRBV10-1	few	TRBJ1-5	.	CASSEQGQPQHF	TGCGCCAGCAGTGAGCAGGGTCAGCCCCAGCATTTT